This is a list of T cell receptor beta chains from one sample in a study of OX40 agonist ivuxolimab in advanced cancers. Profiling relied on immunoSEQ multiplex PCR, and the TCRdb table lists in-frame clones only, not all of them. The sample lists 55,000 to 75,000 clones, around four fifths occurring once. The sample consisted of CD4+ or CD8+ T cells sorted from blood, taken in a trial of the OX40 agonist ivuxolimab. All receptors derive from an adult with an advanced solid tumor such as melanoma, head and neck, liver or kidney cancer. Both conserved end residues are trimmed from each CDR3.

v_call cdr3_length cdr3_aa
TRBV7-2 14 ASSDSRRHLHGELF
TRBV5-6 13 ASSLERGVTGELF
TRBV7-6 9 ASSLAVTLF
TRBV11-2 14 ASSLESGTSFYEQY
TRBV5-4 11 ASSLAHQETQY
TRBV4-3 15 ASSPSGGASGANVLT
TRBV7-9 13 ASSLDRVHSYEQY
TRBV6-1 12 ASTAGRGGDEQF
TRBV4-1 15 ASSQGRVGSYNSPLH
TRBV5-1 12 ASSFRAGANVLT
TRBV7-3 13 ASSLMGQGTDTQY
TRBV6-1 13 ASSESGTSTDTQY
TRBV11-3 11 ASSLDLRDTQY
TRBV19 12 ASTTSGIHNEQF
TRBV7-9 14 ASSFRRDFIGGTQY
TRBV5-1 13 ASSLPGGGTDTQY
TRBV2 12 ASSTTGMVETQY
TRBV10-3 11 AIGGQLGTEAF
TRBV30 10 ALDRVYNEQF
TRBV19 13 ASSISPRQYYGYT
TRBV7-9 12 ASSVQGAGEKLF
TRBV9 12 ASSETPGTYEQY
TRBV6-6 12 ASGWRELSYGYT
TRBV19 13 ASSISMGGKETQY
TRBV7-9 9 VGENLDEQY
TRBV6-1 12 ASSEARRNTEAF
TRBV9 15 ASRAPNFRDLQETQY
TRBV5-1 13 ASSPPGTTGNIQY
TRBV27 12 ASSLSAAGGEQY